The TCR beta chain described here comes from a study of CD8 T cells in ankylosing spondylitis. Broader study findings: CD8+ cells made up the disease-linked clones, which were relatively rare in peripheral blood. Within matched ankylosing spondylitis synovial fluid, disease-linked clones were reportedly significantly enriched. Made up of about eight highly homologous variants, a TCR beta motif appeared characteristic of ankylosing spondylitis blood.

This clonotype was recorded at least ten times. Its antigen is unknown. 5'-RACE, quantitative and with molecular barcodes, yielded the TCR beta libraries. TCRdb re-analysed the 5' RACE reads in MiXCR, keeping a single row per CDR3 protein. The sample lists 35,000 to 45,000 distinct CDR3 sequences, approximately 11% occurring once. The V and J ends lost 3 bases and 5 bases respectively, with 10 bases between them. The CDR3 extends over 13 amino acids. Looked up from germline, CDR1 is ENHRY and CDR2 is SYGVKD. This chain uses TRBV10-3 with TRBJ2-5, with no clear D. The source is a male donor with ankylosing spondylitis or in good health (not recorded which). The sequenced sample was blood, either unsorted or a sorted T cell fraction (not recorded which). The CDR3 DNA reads TGTGCCATCAGTGATTCACTATTGGAGACCCAGTACTTC. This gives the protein CAISDSLLETQYF.